This T cell receptor (beta chain) was identified in a study of blood T cells in healthy people across ages. The length of the CDR3 is 14 residues. Germline V gives CDR1 DFQATT, CDR2 SNEGSKA (reference sequence). V lost 0 bases to trimming and J lost 8 bases, with 16 bases between them. As to this clonotype: Its antigen is still unknown.

Alongside a J-beta primer mix, a sample-barcoded 5' primer served in a second PCR lasting about 7 to 12 cycles. TCRdb analysed the 5' RACE reads with MiXCR anew, one entry per CDR3 protein. Altogether fewer than 1.5 million distinct CDR3 sequences are present, approximately 42% being singletons, with the ten largest covering 7.9%. In terms of origin and age, donors were healthy Caucasian individuals from Russia aged 6 to 90. Each donor gave around 9.3 milliliters of peripheral blood. Study-wide results and caveats: Older age went with lower TCR beta diversity per million T cells, in a roughly linear way.

The clonotype was recovered from a woman aged 18-29 years in good health. Material for sequencing was blood. J is TRBJ1-2 and V is TRBV20-1; D call uncertain. Here the CDR3 reads CSARDPQNLVGYTF. The CDR3 coding sequence is TGCAGTGCTAGAGACCCACAGAACCTTGTGGGCTACACCTTC.